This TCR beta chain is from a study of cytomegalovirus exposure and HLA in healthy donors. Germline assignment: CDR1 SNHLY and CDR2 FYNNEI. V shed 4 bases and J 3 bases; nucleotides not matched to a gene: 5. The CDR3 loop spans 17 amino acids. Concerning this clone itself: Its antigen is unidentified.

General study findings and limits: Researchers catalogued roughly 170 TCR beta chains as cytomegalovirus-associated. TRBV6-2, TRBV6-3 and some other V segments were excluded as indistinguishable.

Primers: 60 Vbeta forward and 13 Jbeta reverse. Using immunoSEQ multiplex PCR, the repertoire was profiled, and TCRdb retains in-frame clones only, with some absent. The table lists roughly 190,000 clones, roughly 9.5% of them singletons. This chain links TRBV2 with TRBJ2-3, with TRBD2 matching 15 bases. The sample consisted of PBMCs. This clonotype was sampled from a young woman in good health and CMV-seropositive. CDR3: CASSGTSGRGRTDTQYF. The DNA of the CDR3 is TGTGCCAGCAGTGGGACTAGCGGGAGGGGGAGAACAGATACGCAGTATTTT.